This paragraph reports one T cell receptor (beta chain). Its cognate antigen is unknown. The sample belongs to a study of cytomegalovirus exposure and HLA in healthy donors. V dropped 3 bases and J dropped 1 base, with 10 bases sitting between them. Germline V gives CDR1 MGHRA, CDR2 YSYEKL. The CDR3 contains 15 residues. This PCR relied on a set of 60 Vbeta primers and 13 Jbeta primers. This table comes from immunoSEQ multiplex PCR, and its TCRdb copy is limited to in-frame clones, with some not included. This sample contains 120,000 to 150,000 clones. General study results and limits: Productive rates of about 90% or about 30% were seen for most TCR beta V segments in an earlier analysis. Sequencing likely produced, as an artifact, a cluster of highly shared sequence variants.

This chain joins TRBV4-1 and TRBJ1-5; unclear D gene. The receptor was isolated from a woman aged 18 to 35 in good health and CMV-seronegative. The sample was PBMCs. The CDR3 spells CASSQAQLSNQPQHF. In nucleotides, the CDR3 is TGCGCCAGCAGCCAGGCCCAGTTGAGCAATCAGCCCCAGCATTTT.